Shown below are 14 T cell receptor beta chains from a single sample sequenced in a study of CD8 T cells in Susac syndrome. RNA was extracted with the RNeasy kit, and a quantity of about 0.45 to 1 ug was reverse transcribed using random hexamers. TCRdb itself ran the immunoSEQ multiplex PCR reads through MiXCR, one entry per CDR3 protein. Of more than 150,000 distinct CDR3 sequences in the sample, about 95% are singletons; the top ten hold 0.15% to 0.2%. The sample was CD8+ T cells from PBMCs. The receptors shown here come from a human donor with Susac syndrome.

The chain is built from TRBV7-8 and TRBJ1-2; tentative D call: TRBD1 (5 bases). The length of the CDR3 is 14 residues. CDR1 is SGHVS, CDR2 FQNEAQ, per germline. V lost 3 bases to trimming and J lost 7 bases, with 15 bases between them. This chain's CDR3 is CASSLGQNYAGYTF. For the CDR3, the DNA is TGTGCCAGCAGCTTGGGGCAGAACTACGCTGGCTACACCTTC.

V and J are TRBV12-3 or TRBV12-4 and TRBJ1-1, with D unresolved. V gave up 4 bases and J gave up 4 bases, with 13 bases separating them. The length of the CDR3 is 14 residues. CDR3 sequence (DNA): TGTGCCAGCAGTTACGATAACTGGGGCACTGAAGCTTTCTTT. Translated: CASSYDNWGTEAFF.

The rearrangement uses TRBV20-1 and TRBJ2-7; 8 bases line up with TRBD1. The CDR3 totals 15 residues. Germline-derived CDR1 and CDR2 are DFQATT and SNEGSKA (reference sequence). Trimming at V came to 0 bases and at J to 3 bases, leaving 7 bases not matched to a gene. In DNA, the CDR3 is TGCAGTGCTAGAGATTTATCAGGGGGCGACTACGAGCAGTACTTC. Its protein is CSARDLSGGDYEQYF.

The chain recombines TRBV9 with TRBJ2-7, with 7 bases identical to TRBD1. Germline CDR1 SGDLS, CDR2 YYNGEE. The J segment lost 3 bases and the V segment lost 3 bases, leaving 0 bases of the junction unmatched. The CDR3 consists of 12 residues. The CDR3 DNA reads TGTGCCAGCAGCGGACAGGGCTACGAGCAGTACTTC. Residues: CASSGQGYEQYF.

J is TRBJ1-1 and V is TRBV7-9; D is unclear. Deletions cut 5 bases from V and 4 bases from J, with 11 bases between. The CDR3 is 13 residues long. CDR1 and CDR2 from the germline V gene are SEHNR and FQNEAQ (reference sequence). DNA for the CDR3: TGTGCCAGCAGCGGAGGACGCGGCACTGAAGCTTTCTTT. It yields the protein CASSGGRGTEAFF.

The V and J genes are TRBV20-1 and TRBJ1-2, with a tentative D call TRBD1 (5 bases). The CDR3 runs to 17 residues. Germline CDR1 DFQATT, CDR2 SNEGSKA (reference sequence). V was cut by 1 base and J by 0 bases, with 18 bases left in between. The chain's CDR3 is CSARVGTRGLANYGYTF. CDR3 DNA: TGCAGTGCTAGAGTCGGAACTAGGGGTCTAGCTAACTATGGCTACACCTTC.

This clonotype was found once. This sequence joins TRBV11-2 and TRBJ2-1; no clear D gene. The germline V and J ends were trimmed by 2 bases and 1 base, with 12 bases remaining between them. Germline CDR1 and CDR2: SGHAT and FQNNGV. This CDR3 contains 16 residues. CDR3 sequence (DNA): TGTGCCAGCAGCTTATATTCTCAGGAATCCTACAATGAGCAGTTCTTC. Its translation is CASSLYSQESYNEQFF.

V gene TRBV5-6 combines with J gene TRBJ2-1; 12 nucleotides align to TRBD1. The CDR3 contains 18 residues. V lost 0 bases, J lost 10 bases, and 14 bases stayed unmatched. CDR1 and CDR2 from the germline V gene are SGHDT and YYEEEE. In DNA form, the CDR3 reads TGTGCCAGCAGCTTGGCCGTCGTTCGGGACAGGGGGCTTCGGGAGCAGTTCTTC. Protein sequence: CASSLAVVRDRGLREQFF.

This chain uses TRBV9 with TRBJ2-3; possibly TRBD1 or TRBD2 for D (6 bases each). Per germline, CDR1 SGDLS and CDR2 YYNGEE. The V and J ends lost 1 base and 5 bases respectively, with 17 bases between them. The CDR3 spans 16 residues. CDR3: CASSVTPGGVQDTQYF. CDR3 bases: TGTGCCAGCAGCGTAACCCCCGGGGGCGTTCAAGATACGCAGTATTTT.

The chain combines TRBV6-5 with TRBJ2-5; possibly TRBD1 or TRBD2 for D (5 bases each). Trimming left V 3 bases short and J 7 bases short, with 15 bases between. From germline, CDR1 is MNHEY and CDR2 SVGAGI. The CDR3 contains 14 residues. CDR3 sequence: CASSYEGLKGTQYF. The DNA for the CDR3 is TGTGCCAGCAGTTATGAGGGGCTAAAGGGGACCCAGTACTTC.

The genes are TRBV2 and TRBJ1-1; no clear D. CDR3 length equals 14 residues. V was pared by 2 bases and J by 1 base, with 8 bases between. Germline V gives CDR1 SNHLY, CDR2 FYNNEI. CDR3 sequence (DNA): TGTGCCAGCAGTGAACCCAGAGAGAACACTGAAGCTTTCTTT. This codes for CASSEPRENTEAFF.

V and J are TRBV30 and TRBJ1-2; a possible D gene is TRBD1 (5 bases). V lost 0 bases to trimming and J lost 7 bases, with 18 bases between them. CDR3 length equals 15 residues. Germline values: CDR1 GTSNPN, CDR2 SVGIG (reference sequence). CDR3 coding DNA: TGTGCCTGGAGTGTACTTGTCAGGGTAGGGAGTGGCTACACCTTC. Encoded protein: CAWSVLVRVGSGYTF.

V usage is TRBV12-3 or TRBV12-4 and J usage is TRBJ2-1; 7 bases are shared with TRBD2. CDR3 length: 15 amino acids. With V trimmed by 4 bases and J by 3 bases, 6 bases remained unmatched. CDR3 residues: CASSSPSGYYNEQFF. The CDR3 DNA reads TGTGCCAGCAGTTCGCCTAGCGGTTACTACAATGAGCAGTTCTTC.

The V and J genes are TRBV30 and TRBJ2-1, with 9 bases lining up with TRBD2. This CDR3 contains 15 residues. Germline V CDR1 and CDR2: GTSNPN, SVGIG (reference sequence). V shed 3 bases, J shed 4 bases, and the junction held 7 bases outside the gene matches. CDR3 residues: CAWSLIAGAYNEQFF. In nucleotides, the CDR3 is TGTGCCTGGAGCCTAATAGCGGGGGCTTACAATGAGCAGTTCTTC. Full variable domain (missing parts from reference TRBV30 and TRBJ2-1): SQTIHQWPATLVQPVGSPLSLECTVEGTSNPNLYWYRQAAGRGLQLLFYSVGIGQISSEVPQNLSASRPQDRQFILSSKKLLLSDSGFYLCAWSLIAGAYNEQFFGPGTRLTVL.